This T cell receptor beta chain was documented in a study of OX40 agonist ivuxolimab in advanced cancers. About the research overall: Patient treatment consisted of intravenous ivuxolimab administration every 2 weeks at 0.01 to 10 mg/kg. A male proportion of about 86% was recorded, with mean age approximately 60 years and range about 20 to 90. Partial responses occurred in three patients (one hepatocellular carcinoma, two cutaneous melanoma).

This table comes from immunoSEQ multiplex PCR, and its TCRdb copy is limited to in-frame clones, with some not included. The table has about 94,000 clones, roughly 87% seen once; the top ten hold about 0.3%. Per germline, CDR1 LNHDA and CDR2 SQIVND (reference sequence). The CDR3 sequence is 14 residues long. V shed 5 bases, J shed 7 bases, and the junction held 8 bases outside the gene matches. About this clone: Its antigen is still unknown.

Study-wide findings and caveats: At 0.1 to 3.0 mg/kg and by week 6, CD4+ and CD8+ T cells in the blood had expanded clonally.

J is TRBJ1-1 and V is TRBV19; 9 nucleotides align to TRBD1. The specimen comprised CD4+ or CD8+ T cells sorted from blood, sampled in a trial of the OX40 agonist ivuxolimab. The TCR was taken from an adult with an advanced solid tumor such as melanoma, head and neck, liver or kidney cancer. CDR3 sequence reads: CASSPGTGQYEAFF. The DNA for the CDR3 is TGTGCCAGTAGTCCAGGGACAGGGCAGTATGAAGCTTTCTTT.